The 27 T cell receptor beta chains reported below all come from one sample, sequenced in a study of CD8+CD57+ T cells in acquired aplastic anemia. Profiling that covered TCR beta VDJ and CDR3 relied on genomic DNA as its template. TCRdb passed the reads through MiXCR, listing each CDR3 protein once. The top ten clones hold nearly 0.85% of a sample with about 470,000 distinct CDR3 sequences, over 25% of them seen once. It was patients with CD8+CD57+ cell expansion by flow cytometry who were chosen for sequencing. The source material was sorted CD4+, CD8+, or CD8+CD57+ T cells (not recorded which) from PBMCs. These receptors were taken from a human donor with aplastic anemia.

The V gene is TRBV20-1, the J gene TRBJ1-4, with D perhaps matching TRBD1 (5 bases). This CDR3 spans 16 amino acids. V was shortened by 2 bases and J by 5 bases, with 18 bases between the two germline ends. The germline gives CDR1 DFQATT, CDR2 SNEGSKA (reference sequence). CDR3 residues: CSARLGLAPYNEKLFF. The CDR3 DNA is TGCAGTGCTAGACTGGGACTAGCCCCTTACAATGAAAAACTGTTTTTT.

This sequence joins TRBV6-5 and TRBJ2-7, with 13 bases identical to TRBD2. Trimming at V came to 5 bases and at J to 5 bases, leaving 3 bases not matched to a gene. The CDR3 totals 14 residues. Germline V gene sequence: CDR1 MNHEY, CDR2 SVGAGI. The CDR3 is CASSRLAGGNEQYF. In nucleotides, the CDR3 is TGTGCCAGCAGTCGACTAGCGGGGGGCAACGAGCAGTACTTC.

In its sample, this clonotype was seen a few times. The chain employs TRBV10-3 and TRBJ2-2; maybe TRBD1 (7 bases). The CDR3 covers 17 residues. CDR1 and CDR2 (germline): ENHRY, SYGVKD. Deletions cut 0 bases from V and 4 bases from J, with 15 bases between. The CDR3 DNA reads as TGTGCCATCAGTGAGTCTAGGAGGGGGCCGGCCACCGGGGAGCTGTTTTTT. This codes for CAISESRRGPATGELFF.

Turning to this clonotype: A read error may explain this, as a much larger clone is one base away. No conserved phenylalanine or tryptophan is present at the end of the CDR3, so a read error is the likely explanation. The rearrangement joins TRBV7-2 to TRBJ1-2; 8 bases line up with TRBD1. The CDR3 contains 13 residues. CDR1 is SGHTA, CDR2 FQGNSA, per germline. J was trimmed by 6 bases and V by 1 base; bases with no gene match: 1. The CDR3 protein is CASSLDRGNGYTV. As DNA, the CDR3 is TGTGCCAGCAGCTTAGACAGGGGGAATGGCTACACCGTC.

Written as DNA, the CDR3 is TGTGCCACCAGTGATCCGTCCCGAGACCAGGTGGACTATGGCTACACCTTC. Protein: CATSDPSRDQVDYGYTF. The chain is built from TRBV24-1 and TRBJ1-2; D unclear. CDR1 and CDR2 (germline): KGHDR, SFDVKD. V gave up 3 bases and J gave up 3 bases, with 19 bases separating them. This CDR3 region has 17 residues.

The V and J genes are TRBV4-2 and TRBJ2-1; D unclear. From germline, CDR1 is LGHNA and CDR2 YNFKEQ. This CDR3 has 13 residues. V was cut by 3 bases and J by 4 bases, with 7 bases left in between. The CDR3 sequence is CASSQPLYNEQFF. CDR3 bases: TGTGCCAGCAGCCAGCCCTTATACAATGAGCAGTTCTTC.

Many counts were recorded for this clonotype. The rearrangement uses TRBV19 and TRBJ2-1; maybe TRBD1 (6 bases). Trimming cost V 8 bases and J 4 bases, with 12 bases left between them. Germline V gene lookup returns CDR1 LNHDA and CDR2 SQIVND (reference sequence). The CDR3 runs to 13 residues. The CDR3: CASQQGAYNEQFF. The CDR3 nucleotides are TGTGCCAGTCAACAGGGTGCGTACAATGAGCAGTTCTTC.

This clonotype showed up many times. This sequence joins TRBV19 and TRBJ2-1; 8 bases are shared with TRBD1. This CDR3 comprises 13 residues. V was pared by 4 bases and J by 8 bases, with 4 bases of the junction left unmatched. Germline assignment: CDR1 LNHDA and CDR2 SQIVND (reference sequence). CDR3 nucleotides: TGTGCCAGTAGTAACAGGGGGTCCGATGAGCAGTTCTTC. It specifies CASSNRGSDEQFF.

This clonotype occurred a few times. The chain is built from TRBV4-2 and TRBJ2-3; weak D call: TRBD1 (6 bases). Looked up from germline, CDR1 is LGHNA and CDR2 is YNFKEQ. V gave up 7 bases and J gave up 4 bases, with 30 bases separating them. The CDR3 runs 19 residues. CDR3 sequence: CASTPQGQRGFYSPDTQYF. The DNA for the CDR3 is TGTGCCAGCACCCCCCAGGGGCAGCGCGGTTTTTATTCCCCAGATACGCAGTATTTT.

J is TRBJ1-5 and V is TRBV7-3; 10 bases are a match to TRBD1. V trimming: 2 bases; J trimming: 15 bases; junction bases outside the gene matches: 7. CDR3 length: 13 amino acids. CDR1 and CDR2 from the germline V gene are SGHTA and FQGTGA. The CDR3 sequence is CASSLLRQGARHF. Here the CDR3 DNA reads TGTGCCAGCAGCTTATTGCGACAGGGGGCCCGGCATTTT.

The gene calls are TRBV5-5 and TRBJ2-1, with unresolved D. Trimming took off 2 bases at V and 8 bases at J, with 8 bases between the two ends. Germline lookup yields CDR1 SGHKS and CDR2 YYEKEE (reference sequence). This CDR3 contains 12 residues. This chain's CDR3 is CASSFGFDEQFF. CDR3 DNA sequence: TGTGCCAGCAGCTTCGGGTTCGATGAGCAGTTCTTC.

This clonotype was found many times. CDR3 sequence (DNA): TGTGCCAGCAGCCGAACGGCTGATTGGACAGATACGCAGTATTTT. It translates to CASSRTADWTDTQYF. This chain uses TRBV11-1 with TRBJ2-3; no reliable D call. Per germline, CDR1 SGHAT and CDR2 FQDESV (reference sequence). V lost 5 bases to trimming and J lost 3 bases, with 15 bases between them. The CDR3 sequence is 15 residues long.

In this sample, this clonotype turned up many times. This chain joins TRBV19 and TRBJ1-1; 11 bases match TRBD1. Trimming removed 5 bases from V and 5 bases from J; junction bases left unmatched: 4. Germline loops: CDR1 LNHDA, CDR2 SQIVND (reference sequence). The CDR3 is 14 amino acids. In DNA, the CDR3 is TGTGCCAGTAGTCGGACAGGGGGCGCGACTGAAGCTTTCTTT. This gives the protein CASSRTGGATEAFF.

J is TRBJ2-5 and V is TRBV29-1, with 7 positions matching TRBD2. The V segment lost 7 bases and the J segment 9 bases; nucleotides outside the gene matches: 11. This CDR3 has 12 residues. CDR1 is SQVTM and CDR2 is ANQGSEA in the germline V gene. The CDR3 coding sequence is TGCAGCGCTGTAGCGGGCCGTGGGGCCCAGTACTTC. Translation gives CSAVAGRGAQYF.

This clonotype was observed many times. As DNA, the CDR3 is TGCAGTGCTAGACGTAGCGGGAGGGCCAGGGAGCAGTACTTC. Protein product: CSARRSGRAREQYF. The J gene is TRBJ2-7, the V gene TRBV20-1; 11 bases match TRBD2. Unmatched junction bases numbered 7, after V lost 2 bases and J lost 7 bases. CDR1 and CDR2 (germline): DFQATT, SNEGSKA (reference sequence). The CDR3 contains 14 residues.

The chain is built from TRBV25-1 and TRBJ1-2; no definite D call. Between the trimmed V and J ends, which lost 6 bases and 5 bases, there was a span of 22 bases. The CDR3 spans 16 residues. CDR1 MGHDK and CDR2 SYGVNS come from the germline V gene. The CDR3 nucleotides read TGTGCCAGCAGCTTGACTCTGGACTCCCGGACGTATGGCTACACCTTC. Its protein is CASSLTLDSRTYGYTF.

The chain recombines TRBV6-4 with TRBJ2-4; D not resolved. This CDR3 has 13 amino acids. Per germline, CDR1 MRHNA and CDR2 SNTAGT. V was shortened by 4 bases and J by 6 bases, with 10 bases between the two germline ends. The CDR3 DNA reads TGTGCCAGCAGTGGCTCACCTGGAAACATTCAGTACTTC. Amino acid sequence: CASSGSPGNIQYF.

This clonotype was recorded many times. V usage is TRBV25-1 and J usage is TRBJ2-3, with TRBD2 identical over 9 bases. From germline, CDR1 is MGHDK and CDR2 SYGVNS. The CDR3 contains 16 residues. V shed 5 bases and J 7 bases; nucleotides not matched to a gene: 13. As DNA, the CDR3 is TGTGCCAGCAGTATGTGGGATAGCGGGAGTAAAAATACGCAGTATTTT. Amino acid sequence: CASSMWDSGSKNTQYF.

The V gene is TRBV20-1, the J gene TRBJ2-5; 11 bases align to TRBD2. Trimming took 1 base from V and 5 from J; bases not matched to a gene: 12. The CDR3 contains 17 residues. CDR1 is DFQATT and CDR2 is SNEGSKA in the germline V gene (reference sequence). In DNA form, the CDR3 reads TGCAGTGCTAGAGGAGTCTTATCTAGCGGGGGGTTGGAGACCCAGTACTTC. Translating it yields CSARGVLSSGGLETQYF.

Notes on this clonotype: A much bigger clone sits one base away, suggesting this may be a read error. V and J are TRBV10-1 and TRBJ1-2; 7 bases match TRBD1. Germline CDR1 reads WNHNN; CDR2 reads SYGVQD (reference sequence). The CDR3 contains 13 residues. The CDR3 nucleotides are TGCGCCAGCAGTCGCGACAGGGTCTATGGCCACACCTTC. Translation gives CASSRDRVYGHTF.

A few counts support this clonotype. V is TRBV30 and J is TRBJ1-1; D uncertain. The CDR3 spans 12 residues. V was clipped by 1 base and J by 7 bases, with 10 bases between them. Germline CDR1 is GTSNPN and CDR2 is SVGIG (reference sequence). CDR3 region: CAWSDGLLEAFF. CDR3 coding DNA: TGTGCCTGGAGTGATGGACTGCTTGAAGCTTTCTTT.

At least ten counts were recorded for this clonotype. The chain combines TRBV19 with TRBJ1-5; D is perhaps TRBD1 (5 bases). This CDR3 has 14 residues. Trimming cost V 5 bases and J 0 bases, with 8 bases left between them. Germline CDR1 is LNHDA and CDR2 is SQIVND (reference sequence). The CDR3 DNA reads TGTGCCAGTAGTGGGACTTATAGCAATCAGCCCCAGCATTTT. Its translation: CASSGTYSNQPQHF.

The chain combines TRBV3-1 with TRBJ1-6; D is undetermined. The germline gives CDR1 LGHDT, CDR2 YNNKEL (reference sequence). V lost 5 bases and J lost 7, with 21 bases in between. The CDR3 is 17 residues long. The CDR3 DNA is TGTGCCAGCAGCGCGGAGATTTTGGCAGCGATAAATTCACCCCTCCACTTT. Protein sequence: CASSAEILAAINSPLHF. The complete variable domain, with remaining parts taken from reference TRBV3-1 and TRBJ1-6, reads DTAVSQTPKYLVTQMGNDKSIKCEQNLGHDTMYWYKQDSKKFLKIMFSYNNKELIINETVPNRFSPKSPDKAHLNLHINSLELGDSAVYFCASSAEILAAINSPLHFGNGTRLTVT.

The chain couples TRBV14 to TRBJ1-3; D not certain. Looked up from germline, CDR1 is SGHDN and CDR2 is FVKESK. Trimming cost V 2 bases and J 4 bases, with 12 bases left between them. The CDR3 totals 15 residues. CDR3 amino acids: CASSQTSRPGNTIYF. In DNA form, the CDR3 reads TGTGCCAGCAGCCAAACGTCCAGACCGGGAAACACCATATATTTT. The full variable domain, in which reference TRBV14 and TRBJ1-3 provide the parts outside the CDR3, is EAGVTQFPSHSVIEKGQTVTLRCDPISGHDNLYWYRRVMGKEIKFLLHFVKESKQDESGMPNNRFLAERTGGTYSTLKVQPAELEDSGVYFCASSQTSRPGNTIYFGEGSWLTVV.

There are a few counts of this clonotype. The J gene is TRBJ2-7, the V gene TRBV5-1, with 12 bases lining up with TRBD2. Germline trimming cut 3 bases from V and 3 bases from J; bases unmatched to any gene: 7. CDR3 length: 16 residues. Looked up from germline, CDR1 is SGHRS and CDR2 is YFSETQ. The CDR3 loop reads CASSSSKTSGSYEQYF. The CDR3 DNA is TGCGCCAGCAGCTCCTCGAAGACTAGCGGGAGCTACGAGCAGTACTTC.

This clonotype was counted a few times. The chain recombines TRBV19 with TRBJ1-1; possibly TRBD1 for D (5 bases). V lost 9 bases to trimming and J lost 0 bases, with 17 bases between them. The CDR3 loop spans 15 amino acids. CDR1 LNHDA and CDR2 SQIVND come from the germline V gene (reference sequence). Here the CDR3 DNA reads TGTGCCAGCCGCACGGGGGTGCTTATGAACACTGAAGCTTTCTTT. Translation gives CASRTGVLMNTEAFF.

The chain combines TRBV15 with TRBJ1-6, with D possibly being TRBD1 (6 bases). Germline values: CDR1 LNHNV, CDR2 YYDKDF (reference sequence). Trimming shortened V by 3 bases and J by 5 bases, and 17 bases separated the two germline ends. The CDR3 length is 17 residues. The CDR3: CATSSARDQGNNSPLHF. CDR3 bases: TGTGCCACCAGCAGTGCAAGGGATCAGGGGAATAATTCACCCCTCCACTTT.